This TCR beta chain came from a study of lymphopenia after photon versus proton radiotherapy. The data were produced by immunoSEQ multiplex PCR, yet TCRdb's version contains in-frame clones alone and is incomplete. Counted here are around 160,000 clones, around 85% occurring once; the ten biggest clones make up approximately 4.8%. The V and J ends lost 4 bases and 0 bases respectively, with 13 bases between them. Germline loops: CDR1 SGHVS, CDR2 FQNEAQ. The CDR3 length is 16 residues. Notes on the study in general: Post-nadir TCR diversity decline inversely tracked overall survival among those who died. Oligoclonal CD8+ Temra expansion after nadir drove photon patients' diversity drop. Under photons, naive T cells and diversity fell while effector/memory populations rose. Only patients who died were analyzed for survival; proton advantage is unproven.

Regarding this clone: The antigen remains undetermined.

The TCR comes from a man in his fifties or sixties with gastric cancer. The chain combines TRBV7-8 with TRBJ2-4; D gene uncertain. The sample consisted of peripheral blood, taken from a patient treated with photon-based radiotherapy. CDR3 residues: CASSSLRTLAKNIQYF. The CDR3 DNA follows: TGTGCCAGCAGCTCCCTACGGACCCTAGCCAAAAACATTCAGTACTTC.